These T cell receptor beta chains were read from a single sample in a study of cytomegalovirus exposure and HLA in healthy donors. The data were produced by immunoSEQ multiplex PCR, yet TCRdb's version contains in-frame clones alone and is incomplete. Of 200,000 to 250,000 clones listed, around 83% were seen once; the top ten hold less than 3%. Sequencing input: PBMCs. All receptors derive from a woman between 40 and 50 years old in good health and CMV-seronegative. CDR3s include the opening cysteine and the closing phenylalanine or tryptophan. The D gene is left open where the match is weak. Some rows have no size entry. The others give once, few or many, or a class for an expanded clone.

>-|TRBJ2-3|TRBV6-6|TRBD2
CASIGLAGGTDTQYF
TGTGCCAGCATTGGACTAGCGGGAGGCACAGATACGCAGTATTTT
>few|TRBJ1-1|TRBV18|-
CASSFGQNTEAFF
TGTGCCAGCTCATTCGGACAGAACACTGAAGCTTTCTTT
>-|TRBJ2-7|TRBV29-1|TRBD2
CSVDSASGATYEQYF
TGCAGCGTTGATTCAGCTAGCGGGGCAACCTACGAGCAGTACTTC
>-|TRBJ1-1|TRBV19|-
CASTYTGDTEAFF
TGTGCCAGTACCTACACCGGGGACACTGAAGCTTTCTTT
>-|TRBJ1-2|TRBV19|-
CASSSARGSSDYGYTF
TGTGCCAGTAGTTCGGCCAGGGGCTCTTCCGACTATGGCTACACCTTC
>-|TRBJ2-5|TRBV27|TRBD1
CASSLTGQKETQYF
TGTGCCAGCAGTTTAACGGGACAGAAAGAGACCCAGTACTTC
>-|TRBJ1-4|TRBV5-1|-
CASSLSGQLNEKLFF
TGCGCCAGCAGCTTGTCCGGACAGCTTAATGAAAAACTGTTTTTT
>few|TRBJ2-3|TRBV29-1|TRBD2
CSVLSGSTDTQYF
TGCAGCGTCCTTAGCGGGTCCACAGATACGCAGTATTTT
>-|TRBJ2-5|TRBV28|-
CASSLAGAYATQETQYF
TGTGCCAGCAGTTTAGCTGGGGCGTACGCTACCCAAGAGACCCAGTACTTC
>-|TRBJ2-3|TRBV11-1|TRBD2
CASSLRLAGSTDTQYF
TGTGCCAGCAGCTTAAGACTAGCGGGTAGCACAGATACGCAGTATTTT
>few|TRBJ2-7|TRBV19|-
CASSFGTPSHYEQYF
TGTGCCAGTAGCTTCGGGACTCCGAGCCACTACGAGCAGTACTTC
>-|TRBJ2-2|TRBV10-3|-
CAITSGVNTGELFF
TGTGCCATCACCTCAGGGGTGAACACCGGGGAGCTGTTTTTT
>-|TRBJ1-5|TRBV19|-
CASSMEQGAGGQPQHF
TGTGCCAGTAGTATGGAACAGGGTGCGGGCGGGCAGCCCCAGCATTTT
>-|TRBJ2-3|TRBV30|-
CALGLPDTQYF
TGTGCCTTAGGACTACCAGATACGCAGTATTTT
>-|TRBJ1-1|TRBV27|-
CASSFHPAAFGEAFF
TGTGCCAGCAGTTTTCACCCCGCTGCGTTCGGTGAAGCTTTCTTT
>-|TRBJ2-7|TRBV10-3|TRBD2
CAISESGAGAYEQYF
TGTGCCATCAGTGAGTCAGGAGCGGGGGCCTACGAGCAGTACTTC
>-|TRBJ2-4|TRBV4-1|TRBD2
CASSPRLAGREGIQYF
TGCGCCAGCAGCCCTAGACTAGCGGGACGGGAGGGCATTCAGTACTTC
>-|TRBJ2-7|TRBV7-9|TRBD2
CASSLAGGPLYEQYF
TGTGCCAGCAGCTTAGCGGGAGGGCCCCTCTACGAGCAGTACTTC
>-|TRBJ1-2|TRBV28|-
CASSLLGGYGYTF
TGTGCCAGCAGTTTACTGGGGGGCTATGGCTACACCTTC
>-|TRBJ1-3|TRBV7-9|-
CASSLTLGGDVGF
TGTGCCAGCAGCTTAACACTCGGAGGGGACGTTGGCTTT
>-|TRBJ2-1|TRBV19|-
CASSPPGVAEYNEQFF
TGTGCCAGTAGTCCCCCCGGGGTAGCGGAATACAATGAGCAGTTCTTC
>few|TRBJ2-3|TRBV27|-
CASSLWATSPGASTDTQYF
TGTGCCAGCAGTTTATGGGCCACTAGCCCAGGTGCTAGCACAGATACGCAGTATTTT
>-|TRBJ2-7|TRBV6-1|-
CASSENWQVYEQYF
TGTGCCAGCAGTGAAAATTGGCAGGTCTACGAGCAGTACTTC
>once|TRBJ2-1|TRBV6-5|-
CASSYLGLSSYNEQFF
TGTGCCAGCAGTTACTTGGGCCTGAGCTCCTACAATGAGCAGTTCTTC
>few|TRBJ2-1|TRBV5-1|TRBD2
CASSLVRLAGGPGGNEQFF
TGCGCCAGCAGCTTGGTCCGTCTAGCGGGAGGGCCGGGGGGGAATGAGCAGTTCTTC
>-|TRBJ1-1|TRBV2|-
CASYPILEPNTEAFF
TGTGCCAGCTACCCGATACTAGAACCGAACACTGAAGCTTTCTTT
>-|TRBJ2-2|TRBV19|TRBD2
CASSIASGRTGELFF
TGTGCCAGTAGTATCGCTAGCGGGAGGACCGGGGAGCTGTTTTTT
>-|TRBJ2-3|TRBV7-3|-
CASSVGLQADTQYF
TGTGCCAGCAGCGTTGGACTACAGGCGGATACGCAGTATTTT
>-|TRBJ2-7|TRBV7-6|TRBD2
CASSLSSGSYEQYF
TGTGCCAGCAGCCTATCTAGCGGCTCCTACGAGCAGTACTTC
>-|TRBJ1-2|TRBV28|-
CASSPSEGDHAF
TGTGCCAGCAGTCCGTCTGAGGGGGATCATGCCTTC
>once|TRBJ2-1|TRBV9|TRBD1
CASSPGTVSSYNEQFF
TGTGCCAGCAGCCCCGGGACAGTAAGCTCCTACAATGAGCAGTTCTTC
>once|TRBJ1-2|TRBV5-4|TRBD1
CASSSGQHDGYTF
TGTGCCAGCAGCTCGGGACAGCACGATGGCTACACCTTC
>-|TRBJ2-1|TRBV2|TRBD2
CASSRPSGYNEQFF
TGTGCCAGCAGTAGGCCTAGCGGATACAATGAGCAGTTCTTC
>-|TRBJ2-1|TRBV6-1|-
CASSEKAVGKILPYNEQFF
TGTGCCAGCAGTGAAAAAGCCGTCGGTAAGATCTTGCCCTACAATGAGCAGTTCTTC
>-|TRBJ1-3|TRBV18|-
CASSVLQDGNTIYF
TGTGCCAGCTCAGTCCTACAGGATGGAAACACCATATATTTT
>-|TRBJ1-4|TRBV4-1|-
CASSQDPGGGNEKLFF
TGCGCCAGCAGCCAAGACCCCGGCGGCGGTAATGAAAAACTGTTTTTT